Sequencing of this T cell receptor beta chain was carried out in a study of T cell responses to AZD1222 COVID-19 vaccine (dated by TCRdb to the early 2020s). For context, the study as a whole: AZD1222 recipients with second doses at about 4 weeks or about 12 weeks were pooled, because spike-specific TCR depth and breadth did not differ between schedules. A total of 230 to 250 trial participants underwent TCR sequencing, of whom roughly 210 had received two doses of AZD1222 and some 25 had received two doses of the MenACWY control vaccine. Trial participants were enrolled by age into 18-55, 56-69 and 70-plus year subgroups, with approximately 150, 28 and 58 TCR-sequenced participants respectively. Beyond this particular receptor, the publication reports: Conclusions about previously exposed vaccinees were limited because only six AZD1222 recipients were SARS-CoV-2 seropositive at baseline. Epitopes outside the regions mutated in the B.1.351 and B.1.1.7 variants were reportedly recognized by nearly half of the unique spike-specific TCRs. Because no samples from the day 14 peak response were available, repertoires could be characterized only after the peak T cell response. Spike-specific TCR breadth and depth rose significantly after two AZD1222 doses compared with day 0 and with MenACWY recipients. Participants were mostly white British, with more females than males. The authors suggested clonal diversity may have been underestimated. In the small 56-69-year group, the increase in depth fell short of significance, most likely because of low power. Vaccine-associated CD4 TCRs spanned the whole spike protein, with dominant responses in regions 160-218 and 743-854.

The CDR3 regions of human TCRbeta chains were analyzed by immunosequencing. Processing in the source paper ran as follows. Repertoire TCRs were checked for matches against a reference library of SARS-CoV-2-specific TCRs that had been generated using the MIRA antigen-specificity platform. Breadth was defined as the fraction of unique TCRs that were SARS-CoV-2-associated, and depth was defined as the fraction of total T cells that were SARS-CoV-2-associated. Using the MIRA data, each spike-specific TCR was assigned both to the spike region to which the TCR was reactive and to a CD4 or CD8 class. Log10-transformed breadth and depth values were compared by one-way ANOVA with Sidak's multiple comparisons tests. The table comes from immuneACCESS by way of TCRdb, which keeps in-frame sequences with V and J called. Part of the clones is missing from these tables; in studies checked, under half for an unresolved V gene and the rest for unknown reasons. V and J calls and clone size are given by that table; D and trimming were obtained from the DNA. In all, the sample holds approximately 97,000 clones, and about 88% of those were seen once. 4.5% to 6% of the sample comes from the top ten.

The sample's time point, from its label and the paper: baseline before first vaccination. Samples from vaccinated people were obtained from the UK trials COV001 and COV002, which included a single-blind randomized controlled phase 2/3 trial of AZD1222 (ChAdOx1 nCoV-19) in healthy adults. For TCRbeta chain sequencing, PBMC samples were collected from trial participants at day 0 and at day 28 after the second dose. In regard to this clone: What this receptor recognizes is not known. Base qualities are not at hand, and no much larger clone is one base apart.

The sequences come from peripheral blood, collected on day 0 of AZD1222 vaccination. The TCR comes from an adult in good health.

Here is the DNA: TGTGCCAGCAACGGGGGCCCAGACACTGAAGCTTTCTTT. Its coded protein is CASNGGPDTEAFF. The chain couples TRBV6-5 to TRBJ1-1; a tentative D call is TRBD1 (6 bases match). From the cysteine through the phenylalanine, the CDR3 covers 13 amino acids. The entry retains the CDR3 DNA only, 39 bases that are in frame from base 1. From a lookup of the germline V gene, CDR1 and CDR2 are MNHEY and SVGAGI. The V end loses 7 bases and the J end loses 3 bases, and a stretch of 12 bases separates them.